Below, 30 T cell receptor beta chains from the same sample are listed, as sequenced in a study of OX40 agonist ivuxolimab in advanced cancers. Some clones are missing from TCRdb's copy, which holds only in-frame ones; the method was immunoSEQ multiplex PCR. The sample comprises around 63,000 clones, 85% to 90% of which are singletons, and 11% rests with the top ten. The specimen comprised CD4+ or CD8+ T cells sorted from blood, sampled in a trial of the OX40 agonist ivuxolimab. Receptors originate from an adult with an advanced solid tumor such as melanoma, head and neck, liver or kidney cancer.

This chain joins TRBV5-8 and TRBJ2-5, with 7 nucleotides matching TRBD2. The germline CDR1 and CDR2 sequences are SGHTS and YDEGEE. J gave up 5 bases and V 1 base, and 2 bases lay outside the gene matches. This CDR3 contains 13 residues. This CDR3 reads CASSLSGTETQYF. The CDR3 DNA reads as TGTGCCAGCAGCTTGAGCGGGACGGAGACCCAGTACTTC.

This clone was detected only once. The sample has other DNA sequences that encode this CDR3 too. This chain uses TRBV19 with TRBJ1-1; 7 nucleotides agree with TRBD1. V shed 6 bases and J 0 bases; nucleotides not matched to a gene: 1. Germline V gene lookup returns CDR1 LNHDA and CDR2 SQIVND (reference sequence). The CDR3 runs to 13 residues. CDR3 DNA: TGTGCCAGTAGCGACAGGGTGAACACTGAAGCTTTCTTT. Translating gives CASSDRVNTEAFF.

The chain uses TRBV27 and TRBJ1-2, with D unresolved. Trimming took off 5 bases at V and 4 bases at J, with 14 bases between the two ends. The CDR3 totals 14 residues. Germline assignment: CDR1 MNHEY and CDR2 SMNVEV (reference sequence). The chain's CDR3 is CASSPPGGSYGYTF. The CDR3 DNA reads as TGTGCCAGCAGTCCCCCGGGAGGGTCCTATGGCTACACCTTC.

The gene calls are TRBV18 and TRBJ1-2, with 7 bases aligning to TRBD1. The V segment lost 3 bases and the J segment 4 bases; nucleotides outside the gene matches: 14. The germline V gene has CDR1 KGHSH and CDR2 LQKENI. This CDR3 is built from 17 residues. The CDR3 sequence: CASSPSLTGILSYGYTF. For the CDR3, the DNA is TGTGCCAGCTCACCCAGTTTGACAGGGATCCTCTCCTATGGCTACACCTTC.

The chain links TRBV5-1 to TRBJ1-2; 9 nucleotides agree with TRBD1. Germline loops: CDR1 SGHRS, CDR2 YFSETQ. The V and J ends lost 3 bases and 7 bases, in that order; junction bases with no gene match: 13. The CDR3 is 16 amino acids. The CDR3 spells CASSSEAGTGLSGYTF. CDR3 in DNA: TGCGCCAGCAGCTCGGAGGCCGGGACAGGGCTCTCTGGCTACACCTTC.

The rearrangement joins TRBV21-1 to TRBJ2-5; no DNA check was done on the table's D call, TRBD2. TRBV21-1 is deemed a pseudogene. The CDR3 spans 17 residues. CDR3 in amino acids: CASSKVSSGGFQETQYF. The DNA of the CDR3 is TGTGCCAGCAGCAAAGTTTCTAGCGGGGGATTCCAAGAGACCCAGTACTTC.

V usage is TRBV6-6 and J usage is TRBJ1-6; maybe TRBD1 (5 bases). The CDR3 contains 15 residues. CDR1 is MNHNY, CDR2 SVGAGI, per germline (reference sequence). Trimming removed 8 bases from V and 6 bases from J, with 17 bases in between. For the CDR3, the DNA is TGTGCCAGCCCTCAAGAGGACAATCTTAATTCACCCCTCCACTTT. As protein: CASPQEDNLNSPLHF.

The chain has TRBV4-2 and TRBJ2-2; 9 bases line up with TRBD2. The CDR3 is 14 amino acids. V was clipped by 7 bases and J by 1 base; unmatched bases: 1. CDR1 and CDR2 from the germline V gene are LGHNA and YNFKEQ. Here the CDR3 reads CASKTSGNTGELFF. Here the CDR3 DNA reads TGTGCCAGCAAGACTAGCGGGAACACCGGGGAGCTGTTTTTT.

The rearrangement joins TRBV2 to TRBJ2-7; possible D gene TRBD2, 6 bases. CDR1 SNHLY and CDR2 FYNNEI come from the germline V gene. This CDR3 contains 15 residues. V gave up 0 bases and J gave up 3 bases, with 12 bases separating them. The CDR3 reads CASSEAPDYFYEQYF. The CDR3 coding sequence is TGTGCCAGCAGTGAAGCTCCGGACTACTTCTACGAGCAGTACTTC.

The genes are TRBV11-1 and TRBJ2-5; D is ambiguous. The CDR3 runs to 14 residues. Deletions cut 6 bases from V and 2 bases from J, with 13 bases between. CDR1 and CDR2 (germline): SGHAT, FQDESV (reference sequence). For the CDR3, the DNA is TGTGCCAGCAGTTCTGGACCGTATCAAGAGACCCAGTACTTC. Residues: CASSSGPYQETQYF.

This clone was counted a few times. The chain combines TRBV27 with TRBJ2-7; D not resolved. The CDR3 has 12 amino acids. Trimming removed 5 bases from V and 6 bases from J, with 11 bases in between. Germline CDR1 is MNHEY and CDR2 is SMNVEV (reference sequence). CDR3 sequence reads: CASSTSWGEQYF. The DNA of the CDR3 is TGTGCCAGCAGTACCAGCTGGGGCGAGCAGTACTTC.

This sequence joins TRBV28 and TRBJ2-7; possible D gene TRBD1, 5 bases. Germline lookup yields CDR1 MDHEN and CDR2 SYDVKM. The ends were cut back, 7 bases at V and 1 base at J, with 11 bases in the middle. The CDR3 spans 13 residues. CDR3 loop: CASKRGSSYEQYF. CDR3 nucleotides: TGTGCCAGCAAAAGGGGCTCGTCCTACGAGCAGTACTTC.

This clone has a handful of counts. V is TRBV2 and J is TRBJ1-1; D unresolved. Germline values: CDR1 SNHLY, CDR2 FYNNEI. The CDR3 spans 14 residues. Trimming took 6 bases from V and 3 from J, leaving 14 bases between them. The CDR3 DNA reads TGTGCCAGCAGCAACATGGGGTGGGACACTGAAGCTTTCTTT. Its translation is CASSNMGWDTEAFF.

The chain couples TRBV5-1 to TRBJ1-1, with 8 nucleotides matching TRBD1. Per the germline V gene, CDR1 is SGHRS and CDR2 is YFSETQ. V was clipped by 3 bases and J by 3 bases; unmatched bases: 4. The CDR3 has 14 residues. CDR3 in DNA: TGCGCCAGCAGCTACACAGGGGGAGACACTGAAGCTTTCTTT. It encodes CASSYTGGDTEAFF.

This clone showed up just once. In nucleotides, the CDR3 is TGTGCCAGCAGCTTAAGGGTCCTAGAGCCCCAGCATTTT. Its protein product is CASSLRVLEPQHF. The V gene is TRBV7-9, the J gene TRBJ1-5; D remains ambiguous. CDR3 length: 13 residues. Germline V CDR1 and CDR2: SEHNR, FQNEAQ (reference sequence). Between the trimmed V and J ends, which lost 2 bases and 8 bases, there was a span of 10 bases.

The chain couples TRBV21-1 to TRBJ2-1. TRBV21-1 is listed as a pseudogene. The CDR3 extends over 17 amino acids. CDR3 nucleotide sequence: TGTGCCAGCAGCAAAGGGTTACCGGGCAGCTCCTACAATGAGCAGTTCTTC. This translates into CASSKGLPGSSYNEQFF.

Written as DNA, the CDR3 is TGTGCCATCAGTGAGTTTACAGGGCAAAGAGGGGGCTACACCTTC. Amino acid sequence: CAISEFTGQRGGYTF. V and J are TRBV10-3 and TRBJ1-2; a weak D match, TRBD1 (6 bases). The CDR3 is made up of 15 amino acids. The germline gives CDR1 ENHRY, CDR2 SYGVKD. Trimming removed 1 base from V and 8 bases from J, with 17 bases in between.

This sequence joins TRBV7-6 and TRBJ2-5, with TRBD1 matching 10 bases. This CDR3 is 14 amino acids long. Germline CDR1 SGHVS, CDR2 FNYEAQ. V lost 3 bases to trimming and J lost 5 bases; unmatched junction nucleotides: 3. The CDR3 is CASSFWTGGETQYF. CDR3 DNA sequence: TGTGCCAGCAGCTTTTGGACAGGGGGGGAGACCCAGTACTTC.

The V and J genes are TRBV18 and TRBJ1-6; 7 nucleotides align to TRBD1. Losses at the gene ends were 6 bases for V and 4 bases for J; bases not matched to a gene: 9. CDR1 KGHSH and CDR2 LQKENI come from the germline V gene. The CDR3 runs 16 residues. The CDR3 loop reads CASSQEGALYNSPLHF. CDR3 in DNA: TGTGCCAGCTCCCAGGAGGGGGCCCTTTATAATTCACCCCTCCACTTT.

The chain joins TRBV28 to TRBJ2-5; TRBD2 matches at 11 bases. Looked up from germline, CDR1 is MDHEN and CDR2 is SYDVKM. J was trimmed by 5 bases and V by 2 bases; bases with no gene match: 22. The CDR3 has 21 residues. The CDR3 loop is CASSLGIGEASGGSTWETQYF. CDR3 coding DNA: TGTGCCAGCAGTTTAGGAATAGGAGAGGCTAGCGGGGGGTCCACATGGGAGACCCAGTACTTC.

This chain links TRBV6-6 with TRBJ1-3; D possibly corresponds to TRBD1 (5 bases). The CDR3 has 16 amino acids. Trimming left V 6 bases short and J 1 base short, with 16 bases between. Germline V gives CDR1 MNHNY, CDR2 SVGAGI (reference sequence). The CDR3 loop is CASSGGRSGSGNTIYF. CDR3 bases: TGTGCCAGCAGCGGGGGGAGATCAGGGTCTGGAAACACCATATATTTT.

J is TRBJ2-1 and V is TRBV5-8, with D hard to call. Germline CDR1 reads SGHTS; CDR2 reads YDEGEE. CDR3 length: 12 residues. Trimming cost V 6 bases and J 0 bases, with 4 bases left between them. The DNA for the CDR3 is TGTGCCAGCAAGTTCTCCTACAATGAGCAGTTCTTC. Protein: CASKFSYNEQFF.

The gene calls are TRBV6-6 and TRBJ1-2, with D maybe TRBD1 (5 bases). Germline V gene sequence: CDR1 MNHNY, CDR2 SVGAGI (reference sequence). Deletions cut 0 bases from V and 4 bases from J, with 9 bases between. There are 14 residues in the CDR3. CDR3 nucleotides: TGTGCCAGCAGTTACTCGGAGGGGATCTATGGCTACACCTTC. Protein sequence: CASSYSEGIYGYTF.

The chain recombines TRBV6-4 with TRBJ1-2; a weak D match, TRBD1 (5 bases). Germline V gene data show CDR1 as MRHNA and CDR2 as SNTAGT. This CDR3 region has 15 residues. Between the trimmed V and J ends, which lost 7 bases and 2 bases, there was a span of 17 bases. CDR3 sequence: CASNPKGTDNYGYTF. The CDR3 bases are TGTGCCAGCAATCCCAAAGGGACCGACAACTATGGCTACACCTTC.

Only one count was recorded for this clone. The J gene is TRBJ2-1, the V gene TRBV11-2, with D perhaps matching TRBD2 (5 bases). In germline, CDR1 is SGHAT, CDR2 FQNNGV. CDR3 size: 16 residues. The ends were cut back, 4 bases at V and 0 bases at J, with 13 bases in the middle. CDR3 region: CASSSGTDYSYNEQFF. CDR3 DNA: TGTGCCAGCAGCTCCGGAACCGACTACTCCTACAATGAGCAGTTCTTC.

This chain uses TRBV7-9 with TRBJ1-2; TRBD1 might be the D (5 bases). CDR1 is SEHNR and CDR2 is FQNEAQ in the germline V gene (reference sequence). The V gene lost 5 bases and the J gene lost 3 bases, with 13 bases spanning the gap. CDR3 length equals 14 residues. In DNA, the CDR3 is TGTGCCAGCAGCCAACGGGACGGTGACTATGGCTACACCTTC. It encodes CASSQRDGDYGYTF.

The sample holds one count of this clone. The V and J genes are TRBV10-2 and TRBJ2-7, with D possibly being TRBD1 or TRBD2 (5 bases each). There are 14 residues in the CDR3. Germline V gene sequence: CDR1 WSHSY, CDR2 SAAADI. Trimming removed 9 bases at V and 3 bases at J, with 18 bases between. The CDR3 DNA is TGCGCCAGTACTCTCGGGACGGAGGTCTACGAGCAGTACTTC. It encodes CASTLGTEVYEQYF.

The chain combines TRBV10-1 with TRBJ2-1; 8 bases align to TRBD2. After removal of 5 bases from V and 7 bases from J, the junction contained 13 bases not matched to a gene. Germline assignment: CDR1 WNHNN and CDR2 SYGVQD (reference sequence). This CDR3 comprises 16 residues. CDR3 in DNA: TGCGCCAGCAGTCCCGTAAGGGGCGGGAGGACAAATGAGCAGTTCTTC. Its protein product is CASSPVRGGRTNEQFF.

This clone was observed a few times. The CDR3 region has the DNA TGTGCCAGCATTCGACAGGGAGAATCCGGGGAGCTGTTTTTT. Encoded protein: CASIRQGESGELFF. The chain uses TRBV5-4 and TRBJ2-2; 7 nucleotides agree with TRBD1. The CDR3 loop spans 14 amino acids. In germline, CDR1 is SGHNT, CDR2 YYREEE (reference sequence). V was pared by 6 bases and J by 6 bases, with 8 bases of the junction left unmatched.

The V gene is TRBV4-1, the J gene TRBJ2-7, with D possibly matching TRBD2 (6 bases). The germline gives CDR1 MGHRA, CDR2 YSYEKL. The V and J ends lost 0 bases and 7 bases respectively, with 19 bases between them. This CDR3 region has 16 residues. The CDR3: CASSQEGAGGSGEQYF. The CDR3, as DNA: TGCGCCAGCAGCCAAGAAGGAGCTGGAGGGTCCGGGGAGCAGTACTTC.